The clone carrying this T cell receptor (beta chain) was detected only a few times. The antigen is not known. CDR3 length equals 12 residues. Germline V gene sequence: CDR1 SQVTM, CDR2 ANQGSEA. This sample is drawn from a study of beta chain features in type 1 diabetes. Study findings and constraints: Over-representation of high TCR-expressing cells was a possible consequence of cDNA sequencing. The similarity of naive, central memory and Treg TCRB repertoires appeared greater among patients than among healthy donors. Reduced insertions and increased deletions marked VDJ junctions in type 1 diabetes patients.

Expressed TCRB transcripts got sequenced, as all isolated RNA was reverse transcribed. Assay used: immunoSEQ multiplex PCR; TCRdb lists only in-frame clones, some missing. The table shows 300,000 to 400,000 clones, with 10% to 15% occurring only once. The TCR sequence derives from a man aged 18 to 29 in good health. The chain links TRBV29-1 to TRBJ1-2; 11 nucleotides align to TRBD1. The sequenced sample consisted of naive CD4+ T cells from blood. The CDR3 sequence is CSAGQGAEGYTF. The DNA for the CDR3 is TGCAGTGCCGGACAGGGGGCTGAAGGCTACACCTTC.